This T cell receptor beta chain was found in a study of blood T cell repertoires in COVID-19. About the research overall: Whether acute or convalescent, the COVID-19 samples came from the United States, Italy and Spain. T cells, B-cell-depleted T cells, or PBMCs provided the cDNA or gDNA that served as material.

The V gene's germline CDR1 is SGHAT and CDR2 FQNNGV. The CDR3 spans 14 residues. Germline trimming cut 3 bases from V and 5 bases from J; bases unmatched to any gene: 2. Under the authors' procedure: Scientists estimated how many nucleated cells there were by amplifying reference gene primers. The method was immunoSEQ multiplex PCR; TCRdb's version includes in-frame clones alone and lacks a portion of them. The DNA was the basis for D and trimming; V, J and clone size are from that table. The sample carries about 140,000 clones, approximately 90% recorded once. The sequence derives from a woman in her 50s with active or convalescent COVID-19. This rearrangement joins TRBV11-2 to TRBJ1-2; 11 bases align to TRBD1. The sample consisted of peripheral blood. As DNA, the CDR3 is TGTGCCAGCAGCTTTGGGACAGGGGGATATGGCTACACCTTC. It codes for CASSFGTGGYGYTF.